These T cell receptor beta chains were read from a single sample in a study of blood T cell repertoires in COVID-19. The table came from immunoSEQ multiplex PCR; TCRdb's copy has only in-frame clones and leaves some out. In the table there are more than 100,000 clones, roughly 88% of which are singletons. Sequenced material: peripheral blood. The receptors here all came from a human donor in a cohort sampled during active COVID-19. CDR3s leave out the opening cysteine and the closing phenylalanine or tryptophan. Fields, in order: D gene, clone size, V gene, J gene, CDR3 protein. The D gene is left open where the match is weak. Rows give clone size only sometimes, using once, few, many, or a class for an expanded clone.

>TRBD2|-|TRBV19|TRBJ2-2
ASSIGLAEHTGELF
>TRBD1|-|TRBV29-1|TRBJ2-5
SVRYTGGEGVSQETQY
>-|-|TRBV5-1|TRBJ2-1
ASSPTGGSYNEQF
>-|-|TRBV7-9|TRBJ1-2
ASSGASGVDYGYT
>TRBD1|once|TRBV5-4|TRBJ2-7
ASSLALGQPEQY
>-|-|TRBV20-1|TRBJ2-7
SARAAYEQY
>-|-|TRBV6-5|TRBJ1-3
ASIQTTSGNTIY
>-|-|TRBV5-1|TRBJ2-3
ASSLAADTQY
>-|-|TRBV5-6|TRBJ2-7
ASSLGGEYEQY
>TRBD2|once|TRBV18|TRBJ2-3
ASSPRGGIGTDTQY
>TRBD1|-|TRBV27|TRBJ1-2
ASTFRDRGRMWTFYGYT
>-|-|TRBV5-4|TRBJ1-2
ASSLAAGVYGYT
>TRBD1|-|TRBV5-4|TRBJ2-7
ASSLAGGQGYEQY
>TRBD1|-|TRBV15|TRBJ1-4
ATSRVGTGNTGKLF
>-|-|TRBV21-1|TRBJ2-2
ASSKGWEQLAGCTGELF
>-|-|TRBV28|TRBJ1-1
ASSLLNTEAF
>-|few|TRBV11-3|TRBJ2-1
ASSPSLVSGVPYNEQF
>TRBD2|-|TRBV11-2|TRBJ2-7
ASSPRLASTSYEQY
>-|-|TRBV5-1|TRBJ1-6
ASSLDRAYNSPLH
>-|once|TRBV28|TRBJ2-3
ASRFRRTDTQY
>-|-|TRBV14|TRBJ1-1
ASSQQGWTEAF
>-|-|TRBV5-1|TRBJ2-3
ASSLGQASTDTQY